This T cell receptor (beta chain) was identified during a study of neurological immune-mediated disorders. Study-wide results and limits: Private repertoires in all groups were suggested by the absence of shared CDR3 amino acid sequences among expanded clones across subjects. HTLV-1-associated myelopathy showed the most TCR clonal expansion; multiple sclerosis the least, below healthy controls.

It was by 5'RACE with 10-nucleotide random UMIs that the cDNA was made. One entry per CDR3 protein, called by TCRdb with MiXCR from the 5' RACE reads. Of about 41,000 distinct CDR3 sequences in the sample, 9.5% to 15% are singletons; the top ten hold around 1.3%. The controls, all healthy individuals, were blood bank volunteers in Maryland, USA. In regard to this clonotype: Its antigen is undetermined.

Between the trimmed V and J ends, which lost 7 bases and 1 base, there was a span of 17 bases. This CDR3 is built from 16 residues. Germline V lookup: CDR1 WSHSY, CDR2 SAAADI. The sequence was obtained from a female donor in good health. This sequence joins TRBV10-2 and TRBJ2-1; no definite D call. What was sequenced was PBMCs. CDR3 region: CASIGSRYRSYNEQFF. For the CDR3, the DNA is TGCGCCAGCATAGGGTCCAGGTACCGATCCTACAATGAGCAGTTCTTC.